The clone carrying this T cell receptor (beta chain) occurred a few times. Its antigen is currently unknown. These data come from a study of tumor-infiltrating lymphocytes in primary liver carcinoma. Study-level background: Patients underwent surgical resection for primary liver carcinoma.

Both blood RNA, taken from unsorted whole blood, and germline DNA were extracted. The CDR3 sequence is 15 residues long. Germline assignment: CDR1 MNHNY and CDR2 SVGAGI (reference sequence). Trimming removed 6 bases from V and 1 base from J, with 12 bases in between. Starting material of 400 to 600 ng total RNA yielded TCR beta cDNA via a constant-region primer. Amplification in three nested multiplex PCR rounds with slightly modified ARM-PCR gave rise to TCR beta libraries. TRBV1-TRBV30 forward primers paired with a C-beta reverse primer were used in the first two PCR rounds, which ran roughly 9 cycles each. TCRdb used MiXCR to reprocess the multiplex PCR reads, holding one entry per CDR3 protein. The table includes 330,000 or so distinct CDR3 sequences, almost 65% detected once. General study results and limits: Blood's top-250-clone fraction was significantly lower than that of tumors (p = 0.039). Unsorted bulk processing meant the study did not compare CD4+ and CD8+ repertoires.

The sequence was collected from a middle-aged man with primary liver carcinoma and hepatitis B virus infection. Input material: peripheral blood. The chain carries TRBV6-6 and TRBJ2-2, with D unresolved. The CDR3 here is CASSRTEQNTGELFF. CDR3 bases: TGTGCCAGCAGCCGGACGGAGCAGAACACCGGGGAGCTGTTTTTT.